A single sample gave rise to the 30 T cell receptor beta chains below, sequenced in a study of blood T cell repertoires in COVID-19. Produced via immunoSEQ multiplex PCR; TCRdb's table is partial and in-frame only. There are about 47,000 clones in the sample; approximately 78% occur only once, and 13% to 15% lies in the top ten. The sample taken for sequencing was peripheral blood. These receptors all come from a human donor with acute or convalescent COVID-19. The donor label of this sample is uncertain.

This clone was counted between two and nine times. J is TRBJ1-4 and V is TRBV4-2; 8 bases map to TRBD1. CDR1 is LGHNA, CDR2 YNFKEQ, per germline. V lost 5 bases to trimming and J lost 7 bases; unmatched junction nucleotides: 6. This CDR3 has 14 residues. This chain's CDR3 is CASSTDRVTEKLFF. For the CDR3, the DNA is TGTGCCAGCAGCACGGACAGGGTTACTGAAAAACTGTTTTTT.

The CDR3 nucleotides read TGTGCCAGCAGCTTGGGTGACAGGGGGTACAATGAGCAGTTCTTC. Amino acids: CASSLGDRGYNEQFF. The chain is built from TRBV5-4 and TRBJ2-1; 9 positions match TRBD1. The V segment lost 0 bases and the J segment 4 bases; nucleotides outside the gene matches: 2. The CDR3 covers 15 residues. The germline gives CDR1 SGHNT, CDR2 YYREEE (reference sequence).

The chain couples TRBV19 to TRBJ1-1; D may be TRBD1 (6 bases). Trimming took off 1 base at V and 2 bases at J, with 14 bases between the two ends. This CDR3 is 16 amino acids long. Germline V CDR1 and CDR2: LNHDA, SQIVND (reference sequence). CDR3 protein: CASSIVPSGANTEAFF. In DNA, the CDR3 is TGTGCCAGTAGTATAGTTCCGTCAGGGGCTAACACTGAAGCTTTCTTT.

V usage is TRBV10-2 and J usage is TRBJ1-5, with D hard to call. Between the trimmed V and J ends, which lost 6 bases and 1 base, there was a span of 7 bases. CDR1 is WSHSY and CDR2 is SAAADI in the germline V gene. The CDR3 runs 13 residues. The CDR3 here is CASRAQSNQPQHF. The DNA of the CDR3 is TGCGCCAGCAGGGCACAGAGCAATCAGCCCCAGCATTTT.

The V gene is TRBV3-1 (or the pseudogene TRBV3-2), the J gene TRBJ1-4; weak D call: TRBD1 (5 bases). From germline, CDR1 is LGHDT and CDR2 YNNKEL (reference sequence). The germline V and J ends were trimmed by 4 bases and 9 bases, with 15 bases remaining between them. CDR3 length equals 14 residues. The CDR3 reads CASSPTGGRKKLFF. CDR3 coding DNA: TGTGCCAGCAGCCCCACGGGGGGAAGGAAAAAACTGTTTTTT.

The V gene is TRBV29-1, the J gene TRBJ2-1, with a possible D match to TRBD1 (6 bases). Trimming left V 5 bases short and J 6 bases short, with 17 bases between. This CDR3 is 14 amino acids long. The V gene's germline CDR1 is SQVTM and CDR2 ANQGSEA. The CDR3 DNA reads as TGCAGCGTTCTTGTAGGGGGTCTGGGCAATGAGCAGTTCTTC. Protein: CSVLVGGLGNEQFF.

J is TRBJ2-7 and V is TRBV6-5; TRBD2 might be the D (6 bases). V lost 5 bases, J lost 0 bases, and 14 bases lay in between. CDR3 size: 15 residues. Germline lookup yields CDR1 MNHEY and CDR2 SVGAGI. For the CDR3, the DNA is TGTGCCAGCAGTAGCCCGGGACTCCTCTCCTACGAGCAGTACTTC. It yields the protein CASSSPGLLSYEQYF.

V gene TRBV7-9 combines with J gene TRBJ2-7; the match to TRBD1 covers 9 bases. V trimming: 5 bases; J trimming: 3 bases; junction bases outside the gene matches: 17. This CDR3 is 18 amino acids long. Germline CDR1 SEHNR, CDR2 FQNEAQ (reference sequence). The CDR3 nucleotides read TGTGCCAGCAGCCGTCAGGGACAGGGATGGGGTCTTCGCTACGAGCAGTACTTC. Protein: CASSRQGQGWGLRYEQYF. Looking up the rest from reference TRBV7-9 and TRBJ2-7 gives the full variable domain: DTGVSQNPRHKITKRGQNVTFRCDPISEHNRLYWYRQTLGQGPEFLTYFQNEAQLEKSRLLSDRFSAERPKGSFSTLEIQRTEQGDSAMYLCASSRQGQGWGLRYEQYFGPGTRLTVT.

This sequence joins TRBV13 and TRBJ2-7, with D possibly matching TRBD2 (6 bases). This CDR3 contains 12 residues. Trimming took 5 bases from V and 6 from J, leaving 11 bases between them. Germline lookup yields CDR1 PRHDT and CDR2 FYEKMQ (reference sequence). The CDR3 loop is CASSRVGGEQYF. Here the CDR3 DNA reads TGTGCCAGCAGCCGCGTCGGGGGCGAGCAGTACTTC. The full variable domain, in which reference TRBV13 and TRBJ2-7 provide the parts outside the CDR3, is AAGVIQSPRHLIKEKRETATLKCYPIPRHDTVYWYQQGPGQDPQFLISFYEKMQSDKGSIPDRFSAQQFSDYHSELNMSSLELGDSALYFCASSRVGGEQYFGPGTRLTVT.

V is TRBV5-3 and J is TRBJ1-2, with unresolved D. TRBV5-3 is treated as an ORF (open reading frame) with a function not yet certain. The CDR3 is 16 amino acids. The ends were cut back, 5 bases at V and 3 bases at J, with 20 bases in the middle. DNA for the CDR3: TGTGCCAGAAGTTCGATTACTAGGGTTGTTGACTATGGCTACACCTTC. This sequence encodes CARSSITRVVDYGYTF.

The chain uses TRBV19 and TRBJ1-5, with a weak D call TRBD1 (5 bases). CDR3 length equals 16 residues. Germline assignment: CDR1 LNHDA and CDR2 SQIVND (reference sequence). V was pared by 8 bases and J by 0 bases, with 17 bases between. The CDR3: CASALGTGDSNQPQHF. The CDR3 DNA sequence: TGTGCCAGTGCGCTCGGGACTGGGGATAGCAATCAGCCCCAGCATTTT.

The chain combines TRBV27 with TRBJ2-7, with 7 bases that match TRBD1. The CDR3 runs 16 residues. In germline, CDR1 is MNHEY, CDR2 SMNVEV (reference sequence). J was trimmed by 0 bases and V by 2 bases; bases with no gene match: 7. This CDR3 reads CASSLLGTASSYEQYF. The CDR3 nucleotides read TGTGCCAGCAGTTTACTCGGGACAGCCAGCTCCTACGAGCAGTACTTC.

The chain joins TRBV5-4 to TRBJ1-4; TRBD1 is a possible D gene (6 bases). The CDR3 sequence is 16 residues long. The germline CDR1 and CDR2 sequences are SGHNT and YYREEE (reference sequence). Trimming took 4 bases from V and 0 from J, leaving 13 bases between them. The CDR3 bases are TGTGCCAGCAGCCGCCGGGGGGCCGCAACTAATGAAAAACTGTTTTTT. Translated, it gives CASSRRGAATNEKLFF.

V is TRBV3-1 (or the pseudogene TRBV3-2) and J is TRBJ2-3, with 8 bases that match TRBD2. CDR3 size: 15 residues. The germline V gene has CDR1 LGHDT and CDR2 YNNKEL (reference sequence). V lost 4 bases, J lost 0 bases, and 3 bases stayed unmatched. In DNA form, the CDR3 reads TGTGCCAGCAGCCCCTTAGCGGGGAGCACAGATACGCAGTATTTT. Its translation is CASSPLAGSTDTQYF.

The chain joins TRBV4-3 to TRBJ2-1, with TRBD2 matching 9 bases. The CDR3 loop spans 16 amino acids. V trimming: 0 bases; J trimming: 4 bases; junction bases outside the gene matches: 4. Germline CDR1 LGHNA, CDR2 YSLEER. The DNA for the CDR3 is TGCGCCAGCAGCCAAGATCTGCGGGGGGGGTACAATGAGCAGTTCTTC. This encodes CASSQDLRGGYNEQFF.

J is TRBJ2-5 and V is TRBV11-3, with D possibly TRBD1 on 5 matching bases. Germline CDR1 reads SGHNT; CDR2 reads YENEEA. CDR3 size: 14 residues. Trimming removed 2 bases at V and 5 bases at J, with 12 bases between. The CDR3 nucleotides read TGTGCCAGCAGCTTATCCCAGGGTTTGGAGACCCAGTACTTC. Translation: CASSLSQGLETQYF.

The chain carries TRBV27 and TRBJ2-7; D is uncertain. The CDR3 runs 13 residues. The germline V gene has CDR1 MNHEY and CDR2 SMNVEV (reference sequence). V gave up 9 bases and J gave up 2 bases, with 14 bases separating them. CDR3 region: CARSPGTAYEQYF. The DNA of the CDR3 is TGTGCCAGGAGCCCAGGAACAGCCTACGAGCAGTACTTC.

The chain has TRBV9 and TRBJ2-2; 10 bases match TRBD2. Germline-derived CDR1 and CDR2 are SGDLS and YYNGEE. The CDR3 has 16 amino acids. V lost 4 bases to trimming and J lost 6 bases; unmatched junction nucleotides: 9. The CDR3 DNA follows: TGTGCCAGCAGCATAAGCGGGGGGGCTTTGGCCGGGGAGCTGTTTTTT. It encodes CASSISGGALAGELFF.

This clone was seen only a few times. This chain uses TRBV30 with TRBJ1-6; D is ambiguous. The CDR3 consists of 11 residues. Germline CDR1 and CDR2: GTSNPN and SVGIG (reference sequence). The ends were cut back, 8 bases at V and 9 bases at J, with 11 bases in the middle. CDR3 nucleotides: TGTGCCACGGACTCGGGTTCACCCCTCCACTTT. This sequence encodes CATDSGSPLHF. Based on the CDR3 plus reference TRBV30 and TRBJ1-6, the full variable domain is SQTIHQWPATLVQPVGSPLSLECTVEGTSNPNLYWYRQAAGRGLQLLFYSVGIGQISSEVPQNLSASRPQDRQFILSSKKLLLSDSGFYLCATDSGSPLHFGNGTRLTVT.

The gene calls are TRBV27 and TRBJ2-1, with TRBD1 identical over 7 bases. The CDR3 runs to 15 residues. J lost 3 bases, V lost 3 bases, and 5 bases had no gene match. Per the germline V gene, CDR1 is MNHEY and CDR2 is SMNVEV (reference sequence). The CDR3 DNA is TGTGCCAGCAGTTTTTTCGCAGGGGGCTACAATGAGCAGTTCTTC. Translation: CASSFFAGGYNEQFF.

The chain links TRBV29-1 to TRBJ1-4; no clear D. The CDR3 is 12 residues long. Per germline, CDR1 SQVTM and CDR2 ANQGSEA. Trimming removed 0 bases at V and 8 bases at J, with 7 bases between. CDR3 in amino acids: CSVEDHSEKLFF. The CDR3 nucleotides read TGCAGCGTTGAAGATCACTCCGAAAAACTGTTTTTT.

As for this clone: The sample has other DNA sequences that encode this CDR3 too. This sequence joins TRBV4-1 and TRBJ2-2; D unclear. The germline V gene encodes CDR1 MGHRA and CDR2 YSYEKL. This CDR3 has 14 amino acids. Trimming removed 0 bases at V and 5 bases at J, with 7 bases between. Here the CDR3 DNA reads TGCGCCAGCAGCCAAGATCCCGGGACCGGGGAGCTGTTTTTT. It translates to CASSQDPGTGELFF.

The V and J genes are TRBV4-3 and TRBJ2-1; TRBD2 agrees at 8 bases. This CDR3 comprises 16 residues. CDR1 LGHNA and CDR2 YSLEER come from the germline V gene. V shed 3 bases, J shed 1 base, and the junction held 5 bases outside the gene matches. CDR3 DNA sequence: TGCGCCAGCAGCCATCTCCCTAGCGGGTCCTACAATGAGCAGTTCTTC. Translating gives CASSHLPSGSYNEQFF.

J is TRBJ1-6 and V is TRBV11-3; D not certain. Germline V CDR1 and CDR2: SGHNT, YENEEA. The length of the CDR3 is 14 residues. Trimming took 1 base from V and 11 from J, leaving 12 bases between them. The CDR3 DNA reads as TGTGCCAGCAGCTTAGGCCCCTCCGGTACACCCCTCCACTTT. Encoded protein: CASSLGPSGTPLHF.

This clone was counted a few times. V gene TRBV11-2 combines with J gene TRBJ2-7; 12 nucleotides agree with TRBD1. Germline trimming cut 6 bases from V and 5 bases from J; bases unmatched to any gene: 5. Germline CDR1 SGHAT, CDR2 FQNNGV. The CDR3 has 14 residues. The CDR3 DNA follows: TGTGCCAGCAGAGAAGGGACAGGGGGCAACGAGCAGTACTTC. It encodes CASREGTGGNEQYF.

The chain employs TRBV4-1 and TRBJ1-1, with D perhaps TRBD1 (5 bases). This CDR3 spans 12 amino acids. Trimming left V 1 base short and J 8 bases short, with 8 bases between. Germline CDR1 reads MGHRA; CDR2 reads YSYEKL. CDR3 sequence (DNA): TGCGCCAGCAGCCAAGTCAGGGAAGAAGCTTTCTTT. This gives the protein CASSQVREEAFF.

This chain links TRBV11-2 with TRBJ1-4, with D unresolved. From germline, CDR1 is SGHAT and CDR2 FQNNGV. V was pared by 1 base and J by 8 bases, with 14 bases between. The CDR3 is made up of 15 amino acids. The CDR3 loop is CASSLARAGGEKLFF. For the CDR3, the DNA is TGTGCCAGCAGCTTAGCCCGCGCAGGAGGAGAAAAACTGTTTTTT.

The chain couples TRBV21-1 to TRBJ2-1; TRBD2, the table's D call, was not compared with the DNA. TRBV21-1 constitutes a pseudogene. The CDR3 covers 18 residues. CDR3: CASSKTERTSGTYNEQFF. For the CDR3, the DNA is TGTGCCAGCAGCAAAACTGAGAGGACTAGCGGAACCTACAATGAGCAGTTCTTC.

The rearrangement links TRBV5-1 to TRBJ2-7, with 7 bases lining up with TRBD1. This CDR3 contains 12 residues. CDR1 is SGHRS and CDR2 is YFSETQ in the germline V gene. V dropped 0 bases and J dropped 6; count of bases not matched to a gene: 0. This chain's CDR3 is CASSLEGAEQYF. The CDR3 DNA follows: TGCGCCAGCAGCTTGGAGGGGGCCGAGCAGTACTTC.

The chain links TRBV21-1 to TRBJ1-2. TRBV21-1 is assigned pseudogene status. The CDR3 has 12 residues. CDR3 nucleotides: TGTGCCAGCACGTCGGGAGGGTATGGCTACACCTTC. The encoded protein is CASTSGGYGYTF.